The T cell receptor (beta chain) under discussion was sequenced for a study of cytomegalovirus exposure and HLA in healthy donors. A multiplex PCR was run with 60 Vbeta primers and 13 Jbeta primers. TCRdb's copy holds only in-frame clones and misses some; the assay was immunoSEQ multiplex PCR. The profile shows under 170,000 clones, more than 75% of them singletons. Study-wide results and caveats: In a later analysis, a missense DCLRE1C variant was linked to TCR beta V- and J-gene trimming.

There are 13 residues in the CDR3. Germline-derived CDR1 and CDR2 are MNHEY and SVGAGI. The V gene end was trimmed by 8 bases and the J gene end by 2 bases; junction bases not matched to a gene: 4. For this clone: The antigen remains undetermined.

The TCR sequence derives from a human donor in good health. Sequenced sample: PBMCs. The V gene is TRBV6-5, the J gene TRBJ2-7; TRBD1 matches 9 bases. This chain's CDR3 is CASSRDRAYEQYF. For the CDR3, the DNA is TGTGCCAGCTCCCGGGACAGGGCCTACGAGCAGTACTTC.